The clone carrying this T cell receptor beta chain was seen a handful of times. The antigen remains undetermined. TCRbeta library construction was performed incorporating unique molecular identifiers. One entry per CDR3 protein results from TCRdb running MiXCR on the PCR reads. The data contain hundreds of thousands of distinct CDR3 sequences, 20% to 30% of them singletons. From germline, CDR1 is SEHNR and CDR2 FQNEAQ (reference sequence). The trim removed 2 bases at V and 11 bases at J, leaving 11 bases unmatched. The CDR3 covers 15 residues. The sample originates from a study of T-cell reconstitution after alpha-beta-depleted transplantation in children. Points from the study as a whole: Several hundred expanded graft clones reportedly were the source of alpha-beta T cells about two months after transplant. One year post-transplant, T-cell counts and diversity were largely derived from T cells produced anew. It was surviving recipient T cells and thymic progenitors that gave some patients high TCRbeta diversity at day 60.

The chain couples TRBV7-9 to TRBJ2-5, with 10 bases lining up with TRBD1. The sequence was collected from a female patient aged 2-9 years who had a stem cell transplant for congenital amegakaryocytic thrombocytopenia, so the T cells may come from the graft donor. Source: PBMCs, mostly from graft donor cells, taken 360 days after TCRalphabeta/CD19-depleted stem cell transplant. CDR3 in amino acids: CASSLTPGQGMVQYF. The CDR3 region has the DNA TGTGCCAGCAGCTTAACCCCGGGACAGGGGATGGTGCAGTACTTC.